This T cell receptor beta chain came from a study of cytomegalovirus exposure and HLA in healthy donors. Overall study findings and caveats: Sequencing likely caused a cluster of highly shared sequence variants. Per published accounts, TCR beta sequences correctly predicted the HLA-A and HLA-B alleles of most subjects. Reportedly, cytomegalovirus status was diagnosed with high sensitivity and specificity. When a later analysis compared HLA-associated TCR beta chains with equally common others, the HLA-associated chains turned out to be more clonally expanded and to have lower generation probabilities.

With 60 Vbeta and 13 Jbeta primers, the PCR was carried out. Here immunoSEQ multiplex PCR was the method, and the copy in TCRdb shows in-frame clones only, minus some. This repertoire shows 95,000 to 150,000 clones, more than 75% found once; its top ten account for around 3.9%. This clone was observed a few times. Its antigen is not identified. The TCR was taken from a man between 35 and 55 years old in good health and CMV-seronegative. Sequencing was performed on PBMCs.

The CDR3 here is CASSAGLRNTEAFF. The CDR3 nucleotides read TGTGCCAGCAGCGCGGGACTGCGAAACACTGAAGCTTTCTTT. V usage is TRBV7-9 and J usage is TRBJ1-1, with D maybe TRBD1 (5 bases). Trimming shortened V by 5 bases and J by 2 bases, and 12 bases separated the two germline ends. The CDR3 extends over 14 amino acids. The germline V gene has CDR1 SEHNR and CDR2 FQNEAQ (reference sequence).